The present T cell receptor beta chain was sequenced within a study of cytomegalovirus exposure and HLA in healthy donors. The study's findings and limits: The study listed under 200 cytomegalovirus-associated TCR beta chains. The authors later found HLA-associated TCR beta chains more clonally expanded than equally common others. Accounts indicate the classifier identified cytomegalovirus status with strong specificity and sensitivity. Most TCR sequences were rare, but some public TCRs occurred in many donors.

Primers for the PCR totalled 60 Vbeta and 13 Jbeta. Profiling relied on immunoSEQ multiplex PCR, and the TCRdb table lists in-frame clones only, not all of them. The sample has roughly 150,000 clones; 80% to 85% are singletons. The CDR3 is made up of 16 amino acids. The ends were cut back, 2 bases at V and 5 bases at J, with 15 bases in the middle. CDR1 is MGHRA and CDR2 is YSYEKL in the germline V gene. As concerns this clone: Its antigen is unidentified.

This rearrangement joins TRBV4-1 to TRBJ1-4; no reliable D call. The sequenced material came from PBMCs. The receptor was derived from a male donor in good health and CMV-seronegative. The CDR3: CASSQRFQDGNEKLFF. The DNA for the CDR3 is TGCGCCAGCAGCCAAAGATTCCAGGATGGGAATGAAAAACTGTTTTTT.